Listed here is a single T cell receptor beta chain. These data originate in a study of technical replicates of blood from four donors. Here immunoSEQ multiplex PCR was the method, and the copy in TCRdb shows in-frame clones only, minus some. This sample has about 75,000 clones, with 90% to 95% found just once. This CDR3 comprises 20 residues. In germline, CDR1 is SGHNT, CDR2 YENEEA. The V and J ends lost 5 bases and 4 bases, in that order; junction bases with no gene match: 23. Sequencing was done on a sample of T cells isolated from PBMCs. The V and J genes are TRBV11-3 and TRBJ2-3, with 8 bases fitting TRBD2. This receptor was taken from a human donor in good health. Some clones in this sample may be carry-over from other donors' samples. The CDR3 nucleotides are TGTGCCAGCAGCCCCCTCCGGCAACTAGCGGTTGAACCACCACCAGATACGCAGTATTTT. Residues: CASSPLRQLAVEPPPDTQYF.